This TCR beta chain was observed in a study of response to subunit inactivated influenza vaccine (dated by TCRdb to 2016 to 2019). For the study in its entirety: The study used deep quantitative T cell receptor repertoire profiling to track responses to a trivalent subunit inactivated influenza vaccine.

The research as a whole found: It was suggested by the authors that each seasonal influenza vaccination may recruit only a limited number of new T cells.

CDR3 length: 13 amino acids, cysteine to phenylalanine. This entry keeps only the CDR3 DNA: 39 bases, framed from base 1. CDR1 MNHEY and CDR2 SMNVEV were looked up in the germline V gene (reference sequence). V is shortened by 8 bases, J by 1 base, and the region joining them spans 8 bases. Preparation of the library involved RT-PCR. Instrument on record: Illumina HiSeq 2500. TCRdb passed the public sequencing reads through fastp at Q25 and MiXCR, retaining productive beta sequences. CDR3 protein sequences are deduplicated, and each keeps its most common genes and DNA. Recorded for this sample are around 190,000 distinct CDR3 sequences; about 9.3% of them occurred a single time. Roughly 11% of the sample rests with the top ten. This clonotype was counted between two and nine times. The antigen this receptor binds is unknown. No base qualities exist here, and no much larger clone lies one base off it.

The chain is encoded by TRBV27 joined to TRBJ1-4; the D gene cannot be named for sure. The TCR originated in a middle-aged man who received an inactivated influenza vaccine. Donor details come from another sample of the same person, matched by shared clones. Sample: non-naive T cells sorted from PBMCs, taken on the day of vaccination. According to the study, the label for this sample's cell subset or site signals: memory T cell fraction. In nucleotides, the sequence is TGTGCCAGCTCGGTTGTAACTAATGAAAAACTGTTTTTT. This yields the protein CASSVVTNEKLFF.